A single sample is the source of the 3 T cell receptor beta chains below, sequenced in a study of spatial heterogeneity in lung cancer. One entry per CDR3 protein, called by TCRdb with MiXCR from the 5' RACE reads. The data show under 11,000 distinct CDR3 sequences, roughly 3.5% seen once. As for time point: sample taken at primary tumor resection. TCRs were sequenced from unsorted whole RNA of tumor, nontumor lung or PBMC. The source was PBMCs, collected at surgery. The receptors originated from a female donor with early-stage non-small cell lung cancer.

This clonotype occurred many times. This beta chain lies outside the target of a library built for alpha chains; its clone size means little. The V and J genes are TRBV4-3 and TRBJ2-1, with unresolved D. CDR1 and CDR2 from the germline V gene are LGHNA and YSLEER. Trimming took off 0 bases at V and 0 bases at J, with 9 bases between the two ends. This CDR3 spans 16 amino acids. In DNA form, the CDR3 reads TGCGCCAGCAGCCAAGATTTGGCTAGCTCCTACAATGAGCAGTTCTTC. This translates into CASSQDLASSYNEQFF.

This clonotype was counted ten times or more. This beta chain is a stray sequence in a library constructed for alpha chains; its clone size is not meaningful. The V gene is TRBV24-1, the J gene TRBJ2-3, with D possibly TRBD1 on 7 matching bases. The V gene's germline CDR1 is KGHDR and CDR2 SFDVKD. V was trimmed by 10 bases and J by 0 bases, leaving 10 bases between them. The CDR3 sequence is 13 residues long. CDR3 sequence (DNA): TGTGCCACGGCGGGACAGAGCACAGATACGCAGTATTTT. This gives the protein CATAGQSTDTQYF.

This clonotype has ten or more counts. This beta chain is an unintended read in a library built for alpha chains; its size means little. V is TRBV7-9 and J is TRBJ2-2, with 7 bases aligning to TRBD2. This CDR3 has 14 residues. From germline, CDR1 is SEHNR and CDR2 FQNEAQ (reference sequence). With V trimmed by 3 bases and J by 6 bases, 4 bases remained unmatched. The CDR3 protein is CASSFQAGPGELFF. The DNA for the CDR3 is TGTGCCAGCAGCTTCCAAGCGGGACCCGGGGAGCTGTTTTTT.